This T cell receptor beta chain was obtained from a study of blood T cells in healthy people across ages. Sample-barcoded 5' priming and a J-beta primer mix drove a second PCR of roughly 7 to 11 cycles. Researchers report that a template-switch adaptor with 12 random nucleotides tagged each cDNA molecule. Each CDR3 protein gets one entry after TCRdb re-called the 5' RACE reads with MiXCR. This table has approximately 810,000 distinct CDR3 sequences, more than 25% appearing once. As concerns this clonotype: Its antigen remains unidentified.

Notes on the study in general: A roughly linear age-dependent decrease characterized TCR beta diversity per million T cells.

The CDR3 sequence is 16 residues long. The V gene's germline CDR1 is LGHDT and CDR2 YNNKEL (reference sequence). With V trimmed by 5 bases and J by 2 bases, 9 bases remained unmatched. The receptor was isolated from an elderly woman in good health. Source material: blood. The chain carries TRBV3-1 and TRBJ2-7; 10 bases are shared with TRBD1. The CDR3 region is CASSRQGALRPYEQYF. The CDR3 DNA sequence: TGTGCCAGCAGCAGACAGGGGGCCCTTCGACCCTACGAGCAGTACTTC.